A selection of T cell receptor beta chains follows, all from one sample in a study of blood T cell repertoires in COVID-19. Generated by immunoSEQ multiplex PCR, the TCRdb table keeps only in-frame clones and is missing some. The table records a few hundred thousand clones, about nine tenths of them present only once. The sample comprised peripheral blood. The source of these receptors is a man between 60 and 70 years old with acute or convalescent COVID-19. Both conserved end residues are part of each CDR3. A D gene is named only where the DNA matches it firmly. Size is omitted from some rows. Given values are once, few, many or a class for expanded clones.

CASSLTGEVNEQYF	TGTGCCAGCAGTTTAACAGGGGAAGTCAACGAGCAGTACTTC	TRBD1	.	TRBV28	TRBJ2-7
CASSQDQGTGLYIQYF	TGTGCCAGCAGCCAAGATCAGGGCACAGGGTTGTACATTCAGTACTTC	.	.	TRBV14	TRBJ2-4
CASSDLYREEKLFF	TGTGCCAGCAGTGACCTCTACAGGGAGGAAAAACTGTTTTTT	.	.	TRBV6-1	TRBJ1-4
CASSQMTGNYNSPLHF	TGTGCCAGCAGCCAGATGACAGGGAACTATAATTCACCCCTCCACTTT	TRBD1	.	TRBV3-1/TRBV3-2	TRBJ1-6
CASRDGTRAFF	TGTGCCAGCAGGGACGGGACACGGGCTTTCTTT	.	.	TRBV6-5	TRBJ1-1
CSVGLRGGPTYEQYF	TGCAGCGTAGGACTTAGGGGGGGGCCTACCTACGAGCAGTACTTC	.	.	TRBV29-1	TRBJ2-7
CASSPTPLAGEPEQYF	TGTGCCAGCAGCCCCACCCCCCTAGCGGGAGAACCCGAGCAGTACTTC	TRBD2	.	TRBV7-9	TRBJ2-7
CASSQDGWNEQFF	TGTGCCAGCAGCCAAGACGGGTGGAATGAGCAGTTCTTC	.	.	TRBV14	TRBJ2-1
CASSYSGQWGQPQHF	TGTGCCAGCAGTTACTCGGGCCAGTGGGGCCAGCCCCAGCATTTT	.	.	TRBV6-2/TRBV6-3	TRBJ1-5
CASSLSTSGNYEQYF	TGCGCCAGCAGCCTGTCAACTAGCGGGAACTACGAGCAGTACTTC	TRBD2	.	TRBV5-1	TRBJ2-7
CASSLSTGSYEQYF	TGCGCCAGCAGCCTATCTACAGGTTCCTACGAGCAGTACTTC	.	few	TRBV4-1	TRBJ2-7
CASSVSGHGAGQNYGYTF	TGTGCCAGCAGCGTAAGCGGACACGGCGCGGGACAGAACTATGGCTACACCTTC	TRBD1	.	TRBV28	TRBJ1-2
CASGSRNEQFF	TGTGCCAGCGGGAGCAGAAATGAGCAGTTCTTC	.	.	TRBV2	TRBJ2-1
CASTRSGTSGYEQYF	TGTGCCAGCACAAGGAGCGGGACTAGCGGTTACGAGCAGTACTTC	TRBD2	once	TRBV28	TRBJ2-7
CASSHLRGESTEAFF	TGTGCCAGCAGCCACCTCAGGGGGGAGAGCACTGAAGCTTTCTTT	TRBD1	.	TRBV4-2	TRBJ1-1
CASSLWPPSGRGYEQYF	TGCGCCAGCAGCTTGTGGCCCCCTAGCGGGAGGGGGTACGAGCAGTACTTC	TRBD2	.	TRBV5-1	TRBJ2-7
CASSLQGAQGELFF	TGTGCCAGCAGCCTACAGGGGGCGCAAGGGGAGCTGTTTTTT	TRBD1	.	TRBV3-1/TRBV3-2	TRBJ2-2
CASTGTRSTDTQYF	TGTGCCAGTACCGGGACTAGAAGCACAGATACGCAGTATTTT	TRBD2	.	TRBV5-4	TRBJ2-3
CASSPGQGKTEAFF	TGTGCCAGCAGTCCGGGACAGGGAAAAACTGAAGCTTTCTTT	TRBD1	few	TRBV6-4	TRBJ1-1
CASRETGRMEQYF	TGTGCCAGCAGGGAGACAGGACGCATGGAGCAGTACTTC	.	.	TRBV6-5	TRBJ2-7
CSLVGQGSYNEQFF	TGCAGCCTAGTCGGACAGGGTTCCTACAATGAGCAGTTCTTC	TRBD1	.	TRBV29-1	TRBJ2-1
CASSHRTGVLGPQHF	TGTGCCAGCAGCCACCGAACAGGGGTCCTAGGGCCCCAGCATTTT	TRBD1	.	TRBV5-6	TRBJ1-5
CASSITGGGLPVNTEAFF	TGTGCCAGCAGTATTACAGGGGGCGGATTACCTGTGAACACTGAAGCTTTCTTT	TRBD1	.	TRBV5-6	TRBJ1-1
CASSSSGRGETQYF	TGTGCCAGCAGCAGTAGCGGGAGAGGAGAGACCCAGTACTTC	TRBD2	.	TRBV4-2	TRBJ2-5
CASSPMLLSGANVLTF	TGTGCCAGCAGTCCCATGCTACTCTCTGGGGCCAACGTCCTGACTTTC	.	.	TRBV27	TRBJ2-6
CASSGPDGVDTGELFF	TGCGCCAGCTCTGGTCCAGACGGGGTGGACACCGGGGAGCTGTTTTTT	.	.	TRBV4-1	TRBJ2-2
CAISESGYLRAGGGSPLHF	TGTGCCATCAGTGAGTCCGGTTATTTGAGGGCAGGGGGCGGCTCACCCCTCCACTTT	TRBD1	.	TRBV10-3	TRBJ1-6
CAWSVPGTGGNTIYF	TGTGCCTGGAGTGTACCCGGGACAGGGGGAAACACCATATATTTT	TRBD1	.	TRBV30	TRBJ1-3
CASSLRAPGEGRHEQYF	TGTGCCAGCAGCTTAAGGGCACCCGGCGAGGGAAGACACGAGCAGTACTTC	.	few	TRBV7-3	TRBJ2-7
CASSFGGQGNNQPQHF	TGTGCCAGCAGTTTTGGAGGGCAGGGTAACAATCAGCCCCAGCATTTT	.	many	TRBV28	TRBJ1-5
CASSVDRNYGYTF	TGTGCCAGCTCAGTCGACAGGAACTATGGCTACACCTTC	.	.	TRBV18	TRBJ1-2
CASSPFSYNEQFF	TGTGCCAGCAGTCCCTTTTCCTACAATGAGCAGTTCTTC	.	.	TRBV12-3/TRBV12-4	TRBJ2-1
CASSRGTESPLHF	TGTGCCAGCAGTCGGGGGACGGAATCACCCCTCCACTTT	.	few	TRBV6-5	TRBJ1-6
CASSIGAGTGRKGYTF	TGTGCCAGTAGTATAGGGGCCGGGACAGGGAGAAAGGGCTACACCTTC	TRBD1	.	TRBV19	TRBJ1-2
CASHAAGSNQPQHF	TGTGCCAGCCATGCCGCGGGAAGCAATCAGCCCCAGCATTTT	.	.	TRBV6-5	TRBJ1-5
CASSFQGARTEAFF	TGTGCCAGCAGCTTCCAGGGGGCGAGGACTGAAGCTTTCTTT	TRBD1	.	TRBV7-3	TRBJ1-1
CASSPGGERNYNEQFF	TGCGCCAGCAGCCCCGGGGGGGAGAGGAACTACAATGAGCAGTTCTTC	TRBD2	.	TRBV5-1	TRBJ2-1
CASTSRWETQYF	TGTGCCAGCACCTCTAGATGGGAGACCCAGTACTTC	.	.	TRBV12-3/TRBV12-4	TRBJ2-5
CATSDSSPRLAGEETQYF	TGTGCCACCAGTGATTCGAGTCCTAGACTAGCGGGGGAAGAGACCCAGTACTTC	TRBD2	.	TRBV24-1	TRBJ2-5
CASSHVFLAGNTGELFF	TGCGCCAGCAGCCATGTCTTCCTAGCGGGAAACACCGGGGAGCTGTTTTTT	TRBD2	.	TRBV4-1	TRBJ2-2